Detailed here is one TCR beta chain. This record comes from a study of T cell clonotyping in hematopoietic cell transplantation. V gave up 7 bases and J gave up 2 bases, with 12 bases separating them. The CDR3 extends over 14 amino acids. Germline V gene data show CDR1 as SNHLY and CDR2 as FYNNEI. TCRdb's table, derived via immunoSEQ multiplex PCR, lists solely in-frame clones and lacks some. Altogether roughly 23,000 clones are present, approximately 87% being singletons, with the ten largest covering 3.7%. Time point specified: recipient sample about 28 days before transplant, after cytoreduction. The clonotype comes from a man younger than 35 with biphenotypic leukemia. Some clones in this sample may be carry-over from other donors' samples. The rearrangement uses TRBV2 and TRBJ1-5, with D unclear. Sequenced here: peripheral blood mononuclear cells, sampled before stem cell transplant. For the CDR3, the DNA is TGTGCCAGCAACCCGGGGAGCGGCAATCAGCCCCAGCATTTT. Translating gives CASNPGSGNQPQHF.